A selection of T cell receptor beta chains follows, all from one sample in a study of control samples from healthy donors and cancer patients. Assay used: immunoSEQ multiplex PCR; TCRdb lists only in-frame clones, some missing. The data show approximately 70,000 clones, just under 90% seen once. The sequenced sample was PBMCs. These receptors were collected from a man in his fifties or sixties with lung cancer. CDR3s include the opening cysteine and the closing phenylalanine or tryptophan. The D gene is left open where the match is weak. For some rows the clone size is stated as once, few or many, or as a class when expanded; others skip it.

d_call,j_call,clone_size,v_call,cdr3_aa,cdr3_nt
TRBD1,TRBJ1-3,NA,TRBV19,CASQRNRGPLRSGNTIYF,TGTGCCAGTCAACGAAACAGGGGGCCCCTCCGTTCTGGAAACACCATATATTTT
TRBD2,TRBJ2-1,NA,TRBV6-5,CASRDRLAGGNEQFF,TGTGCCAGCAGGGACAGACTAGCGGGGGGGAATGAGCAGTTCTTC
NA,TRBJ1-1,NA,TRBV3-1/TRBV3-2,CASSSGGTTNTEAFF,TGTGCCAGCAGCTCCGGAGGGACAACGAACACTGAAGCTTTCTTT
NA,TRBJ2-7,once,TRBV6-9,CASSSGRGTYEQYF,TGTGCCAGCAGTTCCGGACGGGGAACCTACGAGCAGTACTTC
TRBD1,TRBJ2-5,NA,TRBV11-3,CASSLTGQGAMTQYF,TGTGCCAGCAGTCTTACGGGACAGGGGGCGATGACCCAGTACTTC
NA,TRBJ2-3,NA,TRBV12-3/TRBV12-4,CAIVRTDTQYF,TGTGCCATCGTCCGCACAGATACGCAGTATTTT
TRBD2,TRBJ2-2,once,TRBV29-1,CSVALRPSGGAGNTGELFF,TGCAGCGTTGCTTTGCGGCCCAGCGGGGGGGCCGGGAACACCGGGGAGCTGTTTTTT
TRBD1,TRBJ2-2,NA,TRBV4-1,CASSPSGTGYTGELFF,TGCGCCAGCAGCCCTTCCGGGACAGGGTACACCGGGGAGCTGTTTTTT
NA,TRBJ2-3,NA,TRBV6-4,CASSAGLSTDTQYF,TGTGCCAGCAGTGCTGGACTAAGCACAGATACGCAGTATTTT
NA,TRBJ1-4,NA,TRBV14,CASSQDRGSTNEKLFF,TGTGCCAGCAGCCAAGATAGGGGAAGTACTAATGAAAAACTGTTTTTT
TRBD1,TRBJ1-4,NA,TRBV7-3,CASSPTGGDEKLFF,TGTGCCAGCAGCCCGACAGGGGGAGATGAAAAACTGTTTTTT
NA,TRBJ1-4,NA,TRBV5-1,CASSLNGANEKLFF,TGCGCCAGCAGCTTAAACGGGGCTAATGAAAAACTGTTTTTT
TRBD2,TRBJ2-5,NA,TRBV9,CASSVGLTSGGETQYF,TGTGCCAGCAGCGTTGGGCTGACTAGCGGGGGGGAGACCCAGTACTTC
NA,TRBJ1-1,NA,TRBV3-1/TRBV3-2,CASTQMPTTGTEAFF,TGTGCCAGCACCCAGATGCCTACGACCGGGACTGAAGCTTTCTTT
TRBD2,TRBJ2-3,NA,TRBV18,CASSHGLAGRDTQYF,TGTGCCAGCTCACACGGACTAGCGGGGAGAGATACGCAGTATTTT
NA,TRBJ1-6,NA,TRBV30,CAWSVGLHYSPLHF,TGTGCCTGGAGTGTGGGACTGCACTATTCACCCCTCCACTTT
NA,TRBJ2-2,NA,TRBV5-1,CASSADRLSNTGELFF,TGCGCCAGCAGCGCTGACAGGTTGTCGAACACCGGGGAGCTGTTTTTT
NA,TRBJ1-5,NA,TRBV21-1,CASSKALQGTTPYSNQPQHF,TGTGCCAGCAGCAAAGCGCTACAGGGGACGACACCGTATAGCAATCAGCCCCAGCATTTT
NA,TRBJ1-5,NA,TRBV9,CASSVGSRDQPQHF,TGTGCCAGCAGCGTAGGTTCTCGGGATCAGCCCCAGCATTTT
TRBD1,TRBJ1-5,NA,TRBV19,CASSRRQGGSQPQHF,TGTGCCAGTAGCCGAAGACAGGGGGGAAGTCAGCCCCAGCATTTT
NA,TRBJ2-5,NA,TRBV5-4,CASSPPRGQETQYF,TGTGCCAGCAGCCCCCCCCGAGGGCAAGAGACCCAGTACTTC
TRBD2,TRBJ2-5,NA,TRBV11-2,CASRSTTSGGAVGLETQYF,TGTGCCAGCAGATCCACGACTAGCGGGGGGGCCGTAGGGCTCGAGACCCAGTACTTC
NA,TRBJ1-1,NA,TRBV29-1,CSVRAAGRQAFF,TGCAGCGTTCGGGCCGCAGGGAGACAAGCTTTCTTT
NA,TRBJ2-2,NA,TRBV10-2,CASTQGSGELFF,TGCGCCAGCACCCAGGGTTCCGGGGAGCTGTTTTTT
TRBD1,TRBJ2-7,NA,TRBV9,CASSVGQGAYEQYF,TGTGCCAGCAGCGTAGGACAGGGGGCCTACGAGCAGTACTTC
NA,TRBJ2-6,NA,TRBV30,CAWSLGVGGANVLTF,TGTGCCTGGAGTTTGGGAGTTGGTGGGGCCAACGTCCTGACTTTC
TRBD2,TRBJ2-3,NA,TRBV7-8,CASSLVIAGGSTDTQYF,TGTGCCAGCAGCTTAGTCATAGCGGGGGGAAGCACAGATACGCAGTATTTT
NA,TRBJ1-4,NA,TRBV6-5,CASSLTYGDEKLFF,TGTGCCAGCAGTTTGACCTATGGGGATGAAAAACTGTTTTTT
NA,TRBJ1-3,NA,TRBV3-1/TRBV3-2,CASSQGRVSSGNTIYF,TGTGCCAGCAGCCAAGGTCGGGTCAGCTCTGGAAACACCATATATTTT
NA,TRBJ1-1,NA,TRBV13,CASSLKSPGLTEAFF,TGTGCCAGCAGCTTAAAGTCTCCGGGGCTGACTGAAGCTTTCTTT
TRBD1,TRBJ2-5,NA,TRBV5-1,CASSLVGTGGKETQYF,TGCGCCAGCAGCTTGGTTGGGACAGGGGGTAAAGAGACCCAGTACTTC
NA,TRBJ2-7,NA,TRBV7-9,CASSLTIYEQYF,TGTGCCAGCAGCTTAACGATCTACGAGCAGTACTTC
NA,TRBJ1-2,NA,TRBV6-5,CASSRSGVEGGYTF,TGTGCCAGCAGTCGGTCAGGAGTTGAGGGTGGCTACACCTTC
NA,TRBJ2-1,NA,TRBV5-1,CASSLLRWNEQFF,TGCGCCAGCAGCCTTCTCAGGTGGAATGAGCAGTTCTTC
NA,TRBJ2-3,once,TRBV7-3,CASSLQGGRGTDTQYF,TGTGCCAGCAGCCTTCAGGGGGGAAGGGGGACAGATACGCAGTATTTT
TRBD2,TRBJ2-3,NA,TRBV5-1,CASSPGVAGPDTQYF,TGCGCCAGCAGCCCGGGAGTAGCGGGGCCAGATACGCAGTATTTT
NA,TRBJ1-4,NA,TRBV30,CASGTLVRDEKLFF,TGTGCCTCGGGGACCCTTGTTCGAGATGAAAAACTGTTTTTT
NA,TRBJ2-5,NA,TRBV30,CAWSVSALQGRGAQYF,TGTGCCTGGAGTGTCTCAGCCCTACAGGGCCGAGGCGCCCAGTACTTC
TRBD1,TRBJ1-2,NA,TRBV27,CASSLSLDRVYGYTF,TGTGCCAGCAGTTTATCCCTGGACAGGGTCTATGGCTACACCTTC
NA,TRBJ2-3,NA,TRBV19,CASSISSKDTQYF,TGTGCCAGTAGTATAAGCTCGAAAGATACGCAGTATTTT
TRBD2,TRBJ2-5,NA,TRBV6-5,CASSYSAGGRETQYF,TGTGCCAGCAGTTACTCAGCGGGGGGGCGAGAGACCCAGTACTTC
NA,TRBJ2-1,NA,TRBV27,CASSFDRPTYNEQFF,TGTGCCAGCAGTTTCGACAGACCTACCTACAATGAGCAGTTCTTC
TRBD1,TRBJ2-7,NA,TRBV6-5,CASRTGGAGTYEQYF,TGTGCCAGCAGGACAGGGGGCGCGGGGACCTACGAGCAGTACTTC
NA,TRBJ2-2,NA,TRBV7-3,CASSLTWTANTGELFF,TGTGCCAGCAGCTTAACTTGGACAGCGAACACCGGGGAGCTGTTTTTT
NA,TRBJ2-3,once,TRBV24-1,CATSDFPYTDTQYF,TGTGCCACCAGTGATTTCCCTTACACAGATACGCAGTATTTT
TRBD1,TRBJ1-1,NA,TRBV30,CAWSGDRVNTEAFF,TGTGCCTGGAGTGGGGACAGGGTGAACACTGAAGCTTTCTTT
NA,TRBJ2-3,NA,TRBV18,CASSPGLNTDTQYF,TGTGCCAGCTCACCGGGACTGAACACAGATACGCAGTATTTT
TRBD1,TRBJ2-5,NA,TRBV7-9,CASRPGTGAQETQYF,TGTGCCAGCAGGCCCGGGACAGGGGCCCAAGAGACCCAGTACTTC
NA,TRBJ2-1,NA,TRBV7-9,CASSLVSSYNEQFF,TGTGCCAGCAGCTTAGTCTCCAGCTACAATGAGCAGTTCTTC
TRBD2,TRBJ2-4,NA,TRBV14,CASSQGWASGKNIQYF,TGTGCCAGCAGCCAAGGTTGGGCTAGCGGCAAAAACATTCAGTACTTC
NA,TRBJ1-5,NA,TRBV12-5,CASVGANQPQHF,TGTGCTAGTGTAGGGGCGAATCAGCCCCAGCATTTT
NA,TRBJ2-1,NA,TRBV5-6,CASSPTAAPSSYNEQFF,TGTGCCAGCAGTCCGACAGCTGCCCCTAGCTCCTACAATGAGCAGTTCTTC
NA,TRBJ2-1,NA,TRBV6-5,CASSYSSVLDTEEQFF,TGTGCCAGCAGTTACTCGTCTGTATTAGATACTGAAGAGCAGTTCTTC
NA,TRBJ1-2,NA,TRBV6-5,CAISRGSNYGYTF,TGTGCCATCTCCCGGGGTAGTAACTATGGCTACACCTTC
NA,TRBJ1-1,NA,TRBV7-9,CASSRGNTEAFF,TGTGCCAGCAGCCGGGGGAACACTGAAGCTTTCTTT
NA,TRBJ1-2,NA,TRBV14,CASSPQGPNYGYTF,TGTGCCAGCAGCCCACAGGGCCCTAACTATGGCTACACCTTC
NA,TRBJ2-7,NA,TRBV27,CASSLRDGYEQYF,TGTGCCAGCAGTCTCCGGGACGGCTACGAGCAGTACTTC
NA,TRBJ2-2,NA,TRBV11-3,CASSFTGYTGELFF,TGTGCCAGCAGCTTTACAGGGTACACCGGGGAGCTGTTTTTT
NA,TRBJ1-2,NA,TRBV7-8,CASSLGEWGSSYGYTF,TGTGCCAGCAGCTTAGGGGAGTGGGGTTCCAGCTATGGCTACACCTTC